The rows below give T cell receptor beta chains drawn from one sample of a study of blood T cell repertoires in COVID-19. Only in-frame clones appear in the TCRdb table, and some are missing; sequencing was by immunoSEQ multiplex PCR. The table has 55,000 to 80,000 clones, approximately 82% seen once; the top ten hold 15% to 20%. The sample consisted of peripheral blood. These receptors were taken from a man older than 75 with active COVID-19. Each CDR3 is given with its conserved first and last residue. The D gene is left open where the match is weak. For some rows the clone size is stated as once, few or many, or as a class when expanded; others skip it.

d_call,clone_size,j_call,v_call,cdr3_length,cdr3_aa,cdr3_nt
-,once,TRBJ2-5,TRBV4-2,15,CATSHGEGVQETQYF,TGTGCCACTTCTCACGGGGAAGGAGTACAAGAGACCCAGTACTTC
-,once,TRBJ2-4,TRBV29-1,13,CSGRRVAKNIQYF,TGCAGCGGCAGACGGGTAGCCAAAAACATTCAGTACTTC
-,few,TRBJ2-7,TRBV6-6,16,CASSRGSGGGYYEQYF,TGTGCCAGCAGTCGAGGATCCGGTGGGGGGTATTACGAGCAGTACTTC
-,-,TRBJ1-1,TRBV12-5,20,CASGLVSGPLDYGPNTEAFF,TGTGCTAGTGGTTTGGTATCAGGACCACTAGACTATGGCCCGAACACTGAAGCTTTCTTT
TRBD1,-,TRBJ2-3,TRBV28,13,CASRDSRTDTQYF,TGTGCCAGCCGGGACAGTCGCACAGATACGCAGTATTTT
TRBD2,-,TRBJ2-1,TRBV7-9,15,CASSSGGSPYNEQFF,TGTGCCAGCAGCTCGGGGGGGTCTCCTTACAATGAGCAGTTCTTC
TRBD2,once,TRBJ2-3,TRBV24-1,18,CATSDSGGGRSKEDTQYF,TGTGCCACCAGTGACTCCGGGGGGGGAAGATCCAAGGAAGATACGCAGTATTTT
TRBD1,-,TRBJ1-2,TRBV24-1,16,CATSDPLTTGDYGYTF,TGTGCCACCAGTGATCCCCTAACGACAGGGGACTATGGCTACACCTTC
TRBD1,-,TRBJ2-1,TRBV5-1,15,CASSLQGGAANEQFF,TGCGCCAGCAGCTTACAGGGGGGTGCAGCCAATGAGCAGTTCTTC
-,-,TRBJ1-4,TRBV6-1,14,CASSDWQGAEKLFF,TGTGCCAGCAGTGATTGGCAGGGCGCCGAAAAACTGTTTTTT
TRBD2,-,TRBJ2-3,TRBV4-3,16,CASSQSGGLAEDTQYF,TGCGCCAGCAGCCAAAGTGGGGGACTAGCGGAAGATACGCAGTATTTT
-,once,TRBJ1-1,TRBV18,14,CASSPSSRNTEAFF,TGTGCCAGCTCACCATCCAGTCGGAACACTGAAGCTTTCTTT
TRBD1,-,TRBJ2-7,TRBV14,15,CASSQGTGGFYEQYF,TGTGCCAGCAGCCAGGGGACAGGGGGCTTCTACGAGCAGTACTTC
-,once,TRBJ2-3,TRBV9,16,CASSVVAGALVDTQYF,TGTGCCAGCAGCGTAGTCGCGGGGGCTTTGGTAGATACGCAGTATTTT
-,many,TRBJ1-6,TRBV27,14,CASSLQLYNSPLHF,TGTGCCAGCAGCTTACAGTTGTATAATTCACCCCTCCACTTT
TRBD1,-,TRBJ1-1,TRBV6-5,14,CASRKDRAYTEAFF,TGTGCCAGCAGGAAGGACAGGGCGTACACTGAAGCTTTCTTT
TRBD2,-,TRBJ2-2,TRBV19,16,CASSSLAGGEWGELFF,TGTGCCAGTAGTTCACTAGCGGGAGGGGAATGGGGGGAGCTGTTTTTT
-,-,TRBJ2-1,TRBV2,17,CASSETPGQGSYNEQFF,TGTGCCAGCAGTGAAACCCCGGGACAAGGGTCCTACAATGAGCAGTTCTTC
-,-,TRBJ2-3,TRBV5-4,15,CASSPGHLNTDTQYF,TGTGCCAGCAGCCCTGGACACCTCAACACAGATACGCAGTATTTT
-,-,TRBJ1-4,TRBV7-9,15,CASSRSTWTNEKLFF,TGTGCCAGCAGCCGTAGCACGTGGACTAATGAAAAACTGTTTTTT
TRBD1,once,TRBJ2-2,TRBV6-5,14,CASRLDRASGELFF,TGTGCCAGCAGACTGGACAGGGCGTCCGGGGAGCTGTTTTTT
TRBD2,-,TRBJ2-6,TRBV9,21,CASSVGSSGLPTTSGANVLTF,TGTGCCAGCAGCGTAGGCAGTAGCGGGCTACCTACGACCTCTGGGGCCAACGTCCTGACTTTC
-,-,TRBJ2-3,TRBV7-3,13,CASSPVSTDTQYF,TGTGCCAGCAGCCCCGTCTCTACAGATACGCAGTATTTT
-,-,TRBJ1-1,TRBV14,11,CASSQGLGAFF,TGTGCCAGCAGCCAGGGCTTGGGAGCTTTCTTT
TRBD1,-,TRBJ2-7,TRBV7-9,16,CASSSRPDRVVYEQYF,TGTGCCAGCAGTTCTAGACCGGACAGGGTGGTTTACGAGCAGTACTTC
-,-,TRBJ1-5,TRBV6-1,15,CASSERGNSNQPQHF,TGTGCCAGCAGTGAAAGGGGGAATAGCAATCAGCCCCAGCATTTT
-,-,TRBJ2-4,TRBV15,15,CATSGTGAAKNIQYF,TGTGCCACCAGCGGTACTGGGGCAGCCAAAAACATTCAGTACTTC
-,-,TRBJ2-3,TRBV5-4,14,CASSLGTSTDTQYF,TGTGCCAGCAGCTTGGGGACTAGCACAGATACGCAGTATTTT
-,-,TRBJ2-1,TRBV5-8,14,CASSLSRIYNEQFF,TGTGCCAGCAGCTTGTCGCGGATCTACAATGAGCAGTTCTTC
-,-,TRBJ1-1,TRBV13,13,CASRPQENTEAFF,TGTGCCAGCAGGCCACAGGAAAACACTGAAGCTTTCTTT
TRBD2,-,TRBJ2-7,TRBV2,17,CASRGRGSGRLIYEQYF,TGTGCCAGCAGGGGGAGAGGTAGCGGGAGGCTAATCTACGAGCAGTACTTC
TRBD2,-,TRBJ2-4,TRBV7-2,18,CASSLMISLALAKNIQYF,TGTGCCAGCAGCTTAATGATATCACTAGCGTTAGCCAAAAACATTCAGTACTTC
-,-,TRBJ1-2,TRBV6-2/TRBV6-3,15,CASRPGRGGVEGYTF,TGTGCCAGCCGCCCTGGTCGTGGGGGCGTAGAAGGCTACACCTTC
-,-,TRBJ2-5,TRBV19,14,CASSRTVSLETQYF,TGTGCCAGTAGCCGAACAGTCAGTTTAGAGACCCAGTACTTC
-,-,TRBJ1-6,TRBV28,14,CASSPPARGSPLHF,TGTGCCAGCAGTCCCCCGGCTAGGGGTTCACCCCTCCACTTT
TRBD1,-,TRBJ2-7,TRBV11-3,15,CASSRTGQGVYEQYF,TGTGCCAGCAGCAGAACGGGACAGGGAGTCTACGAGCAGTACTTC
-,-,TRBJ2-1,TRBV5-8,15,CASSLSRSSYNEQFF,TGTGCCAGCAGCTTGTCCCGTAGCTCCTACAATGAGCAGTTCTTC
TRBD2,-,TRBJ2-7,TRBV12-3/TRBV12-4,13,CASRGTSGSEQYF,TGTGCCAGCAGGGGGACTAGCGGGAGCGAGCAGTACTTC
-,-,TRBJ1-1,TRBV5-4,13,CASSLDSNTEAFF,TGTGCCAGCAGCTTGGATAGCAACACTGAAGCTTTCTTT
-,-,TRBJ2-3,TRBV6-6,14,CASRPPGGTDTQYF,TGTGCCAGCAGACCCCCGGGGGGCACAGATACGCAGTATTTT
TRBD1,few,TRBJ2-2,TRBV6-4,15,CASTETGGDTGELFF,TGTGCCAGCACAGAGACAGGGGGCGACACCGGGGAGCTGTTTTTT
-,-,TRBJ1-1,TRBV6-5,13,CASSYSTGGEAFF,TGTGCCAGCAGTTACTCGACGGGGGGGGAAGCTTTCTTT
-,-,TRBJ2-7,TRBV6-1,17,CASSEWKGGGGEDEQYF,TGTGCCAGCAGTGAATGGAAAGGAGGGGGGGGAGAAGACGAGCAGTACTTC
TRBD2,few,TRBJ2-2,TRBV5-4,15,CASRSGRARTGELFF,TGTGCCAGCCGTAGCGGGAGGGCCCGCACCGGGGAGCTGTTTTTT
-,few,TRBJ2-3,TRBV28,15,CASSGGGKGADTQYF,TGTGCCAGCAGTGGAGGCGGAAAGGGGGCAGATACGCAGTATTTT
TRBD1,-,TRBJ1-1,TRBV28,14,CASRSGQGNTEAFF,TGTGCCAGCAGGTCGGGACAGGGGAACACTGAAGCTTTCTTT
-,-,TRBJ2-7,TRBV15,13,CATSRGQGFEQYF,TGTGCCACCAGCAGAGGTCAGGGGTTTGAGCAGTACTTC
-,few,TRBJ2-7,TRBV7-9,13,CASAGTEGGEQYF,TGTGCCAGCGCCGGGACGGAGGGCGGAGAGCAGTACTTC
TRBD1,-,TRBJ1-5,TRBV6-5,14,CASEQGRGNQPQHF,TGTGCCAGCGAACAGGGGAGAGGCAATCAGCCCCAGCATTTT
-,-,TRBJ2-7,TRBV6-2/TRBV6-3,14,CASSYPHQGYEQYF,TGTGCCAGCAGTTACCCCCACCAGGGCTACGAGCAGTACTTC
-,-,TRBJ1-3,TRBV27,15,CASSRTGNSGNTIYF,TGTGCCAGCAGTAGAACAGGTAACTCTGGAAACACCATATATTTT
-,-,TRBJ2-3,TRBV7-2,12,CASSPSTDTQYF,TGTGCCAGCAGCCCTAGCACAGATACGCAGTATTTT
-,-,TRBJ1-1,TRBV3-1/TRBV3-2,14,CASSQGQGSTEAFF,TGTGCCAGCAGCCAGGGGCAGGGGAGTACTGAAGCTTTCTTT
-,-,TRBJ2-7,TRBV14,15,CASSQDATGKNEQYF,TGTGCCAGCAGCCAAGATGCCACAGGTAAGAACGAGCAGTACTTC
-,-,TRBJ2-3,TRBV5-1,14,CASSLEQSTDTQYF,TGCGCCAGCAGCTTGGAGCAAAGCACAGATACGCAGTATTTT
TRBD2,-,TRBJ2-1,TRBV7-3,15,CASSKLAGTNNEQFF,TGTGCCAGCAGCAAACTAGCGGGGACTAACAATGAGCAGTTCTTC
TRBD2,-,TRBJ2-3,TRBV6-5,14,CASRPGLAADTQYF,TGTGCCAGCAGACCTGGACTAGCGGCAGATACGCAGTATTTT